Only a few counts were recorded for the clone carrying this T cell receptor (beta chain). Its cognate antigen is unknown. The source of the sample is a study of cytomegalovirus exposure and HLA in healthy donors. Study-level findings and limits: Follow-up analysis later connected one missense variant in DCLRE1C with trimming of TCR beta V- and J-genes. The authors excluded some V segments, including TRBV6-2 and TRBV6-3, as indistinguishable. Links to common viral pathogens appeared, in a later analysis, for several of the most significant clusters.

This PCR relied on a set of 60 Vbeta primers and 13 Jbeta primers. Sequencing was performed with immunoSEQ multiplex PCR; in TCRdb, only in-frame clones are kept and a portion is missing. The top ten hold about 2.9% of the sample, which has roughly 150,000 clones, 50% to 75% seen once. The germline CDR1 and CDR2 sequences are LNHDA and SQIVND (reference sequence). The CDR3 is 12 residues long. Trimming removed 5 bases from V and 5 bases from J, with 9 bases in between. The clonotype was recovered from a woman in her thirties in good health and CMV-seropositive. The V call is TRBV19, the J call TRBJ1-2; TRBD1 is a possible D gene (5 bases). Sequencing was carried out using PBMCs. CDR3 residues: CASSSGLYGYTF. The CDR3 region has the DNA TGTGCCAGTAGTTCGGGACTTTATGGCTACACCTTC.